The 29 T cell receptor beta chains listed next were all sequenced from one sample in a study of OX40 agonist ivuxolimab in advanced cancers. The library came from the immunoSEQ multiplex PCR assay. Held by TCRdb, this immuneACCESS table contains in-frame sequences only and omits some clones. Under half of the omission traces to an unresolved V gene where checked; the cause of the rest is unknown. Counted in this sample were some 80,000 clones; roughly 84% of them appeared once. The ten top clones hold 0.3% to 0.4% of the sample. The sequenced sample was CD4+ or CD8+ T cells sorted from blood, obtained in a trial of the OX40 agonist ivuxolimab. The source is an adult with an advanced solid tumor such as melanoma, head and neck, liver or kidney cancer.

This clone was recorded once. The chain recombines TRBV5-1 with TRBJ1-2; no definite D call. V was shortened by 0 bases and J by 2 bases, with 11 bases between the two germline ends. Germline lookup yields CDR1 SGHRS and CDR2 YFSETQ. The CDR3 is 15 amino acids. The CDR3, as DNA: TGCGCCAGCAGCTTGGGACCGCCCTTAAACTATGGCTACACCTTC. Translation: CASSLGPPLNYGYTF.

This clone was recorded a few times. The chain recombines TRBV19 with TRBJ1-5; D is ambiguous. Germline lookup yields CDR1 LNHDA and CDR2 SQIVND (reference sequence). The CDR3 has 14 amino acids. The V and J ends lost 5 bases and 4 bases respectively, with 12 bases between them. In DNA, the CDR3 is TGTGCCAGTAGTCCCGTCGGGAGTAATCAGCCCCAGCATTTT. Its protein is CASSPVGSNQPQHF.

This chain uses TRBV28 with TRBJ2-7; D is unclear. Germline loops: CDR1 MDHEN, CDR2 SYDVKM. The CDR3 totals 13 residues. V was cut by 2 bases and J by 2 bases, with 7 bases left in between. The CDR3 DNA reads as TGTGCCAGCAGTTTACCCGACCCCTACGAGCAGTACGTC. Encoded protein: CASSLPDPYEQYV.

V usage is TRBV5-4 and J usage is TRBJ2-4; D is ambiguous. V lost 4 bases and J lost 7, with 12 bases in between. The germline gives CDR1 SGHNT, CDR2 YYREEE (reference sequence). The CDR3 extends over 13 amino acids. The CDR3 protein is CASSLNPQNIQYF. CDR3 bases: TGTGCCAGCAGCCTCAACCCCCAGAACATTCAGTACTTC.

Concerning this clone: At one end, the junction sequence differs from germline, possibly due to a read error. The chain couples TRBV5-4 to TRBJ1-1; D ambiguous. The CDR3 length is 14 residues. Per germline, CDR1 SGHNT and CDR2 YYREEE (reference sequence). CDR3 DNA: TGCGCCAGCAGCCGCGCGCAAGTGAACACTGAAGCTTTCTTT. Encoded protein: CASSRAQVNTEAFF.

The chain couples TRBV9 to TRBJ1-1; D unclear. The CDR3 is made up of 13 amino acids. V was trimmed by 4 bases and J by 11 bases, leaving 18 bases between them. The germline CDR1 and CDR2 sequences are SGDLS and YYNGEE. The CDR3 sequence is CASSPQTARGAFF. In DNA, the CDR3 is TGTGCCAGCAGCCCCCAGACGGCCCGAGGCGCTTTCTTT.

The genes are TRBV11-2 and TRBJ2-2; 11 nucleotides line up with TRBD2. V shed 4 bases, J shed 7 bases, and the junction held 5 bases outside the gene matches. The CDR3 runs to 15 residues. The germline V gene encodes CDR1 SGHAT and CDR2 FQNNGV. CDR3 nucleotides: TGTGCCAGCAGCTCGCAGGGACTAGCGGTCGGGGAGCTGTTTTTT. Protein sequence: CASSSQGLAVGELFF. Drawing the rest from reference TRBV11-2 and TRBJ2-2, the complete variable domain is EAGVAQSPRYKIIEKRQSVAFWCNPISGHATLYWYQQILGQGPKLLIQFQNNGVVDDSQLPKDRFSAERLKGVDSTLKIQPAKLEDSAVYLCASSSQGLAVGELFFGEGSRLTVL.

The J gene is TRBJ2-3, the V gene TRBV2; D gene unclear. Germline V gives CDR1 SNHLY, CDR2 FYNNEI. V lost 3 bases and J lost 4, with 8 bases in between. The CDR3 consists of 13 residues. The CDR3, as DNA: TGTGCCAGCAGTGACCAGCGCTCAGATACGCAGTATTTT. Its translation: CASSDQRSDTQYF.

Here the CDR3 reads CASSTPGLPAGYGYTF. In DNA form, the CDR3 reads TGTGCCAGCAGTACGCCGGGACTCCCGGCCGGCTATGGCTACACCTTC. The chain combines TRBV28 with TRBJ1-2; the D gene is possibly TRBD1 (5 bases). The germline CDR1 and CDR2 sequences are MDHEN and SYDVKM. V lost 5 bases and J lost 4, with 20 bases in between. The CDR3 runs to 16 residues.

This chain connects TRBV7-3 to TRBJ2-1; D gene ambiguous. The germline gives CDR1 SGHTA, CDR2 FQGTGA. There are 11 residues in the CDR3. V lost 2 bases and J 8 bases, leaving 4 bases between the germline ends. CDR3 nucleotide sequence: TGTGCCAGCAGCTTAGGAGATGAGCAGTTCTTC. This codes for CASSLGDEQFF. Full variable domain (rest looked up from reference TRBV7-3 and TRBJ2-1): GAGVSQTPSNKVTEKGKYVELRCDPISGHTALYWYRQSLGQGPEFLIYFQGTGAADDSGLPNDRFFAVRPEGSVSTLKIQRTERGDSAVYLCASSLGDEQFFGPGTRLTVL.

The V and J genes are TRBV7-2 and TRBJ2-3; D is unresolved. The CDR3 contains 12 residues. From germline, CDR1 is SGHTA and CDR2 FQGNSA. The V and J ends lost 5 bases and 0 bases respectively, with 3 bases between them. CDR3 sequence: CASSPSTDTQYF. CDR3 nucleotides: TGTGCCAGCAGCCCCAGCACAGATACGCAGTATTTT.

The chain couples TRBV11-1 to TRBJ2-7; no definite D call. CDR1 and CDR2 from the germline V gene are SGHAT and FQDESV (reference sequence). The CDR3 contains 11 residues. V was trimmed by 5 bases and J by 0 bases, leaving 2 bases between them. The CDR3 is CASSGSYEQYF. Written as DNA, the CDR3 is TGTGCCAGCAGCGGCTCCTACGAGCAGTACTTC.

The chain couples TRBV7-2 to TRBJ1-6; TRBD1 agrees at 9 bases. The CDR3 totals 16 residues. The V gene end was trimmed by 5 bases and the J gene end by 1 base; junction bases not matched to a gene: 3. The germline V gene has CDR1 SGHTA and CDR2 FQGNSA. CDR3: CASSPTGGSYNSPLHF. As DNA, the CDR3 is TGTGCCAGCAGCCCGACAGGGGGTTCCTATAATTCACCCCTCCACTTT.

The V and J genes are TRBV11-2 and TRBJ2-3; 12 bases are shared with TRBD1. This CDR3 is built from 17 residues. J was trimmed by 4 bases and V by 5 bases; bases with no gene match: 10. In germline, CDR1 is SGHAT, CDR2 FQNNGV. The CDR3 bases are TGTGCCAGCAGCCCGATCCGGGACAGGGGGCGCGCAGATACGCAGTATTTT. It specifies CASSPIRDRGRADTQYF.

The CDR3 DNA reads as TGTGCCAGCAGCTTAGCTGCCTATCGGCCATTAATACTCTCCTACAATGAGCAGTTCTTC. Translated: CASSLAAYRPLILSYNEQFF. The chain has TRBV7-2 and TRBJ2-1; no definite D call. V dropped 0 bases and J dropped 0 bases, with 21 bases sitting between them. The germline V gene encodes CDR1 SGHTA and CDR2 FQGNSA. The CDR3 has 20 amino acids.

The chain links TRBV5-1 to TRBJ1-6; D is unclear. V lost 0 bases, J lost 2 bases, and 6 bases lay in between. The CDR3 covers 15 residues. Germline assignment: CDR1 SGHRS and CDR2 YFSETQ. Written as DNA, the CDR3 is TGCGCCAGCAGCTTGGCTTCTACCTATAATTCACCCCTCCACTTT. It codes for CASSLASTYNSPLHF.

The V gene is TRBV6-1, the J gene TRBJ2-7; 7 bases are a match to TRBD1. From germline, CDR1 is MNHNS and CDR2 SASEGT. This CDR3 contains 12 residues. With V trimmed by 6 bases and J by 4 bases, 3 bases remained unmatched. CDR3 loop: CASRDRVYEQYV. DNA of the CDR3: TGTGCCAGCAGAGACAGGGTATACGAGCAGTACGTC.

V usage is TRBV13 and J usage is TRBJ2-5, with D possibly matching TRBD2 (7 bases). The CDR3 extends over 16 amino acids. Germline V CDR1 and CDR2: PRHDT, FYEKMQ (reference sequence). The V and J ends lost 4 bases and 3 bases respectively, with 18 bases between them. The CDR3 loop is CASSSTSRGGEETQYF. The CDR3 DNA sequence: TGTGCCAGCAGCTCCACTAGCCGAGGGGGGGAAGAGACCCAGTACTTC.

The CDR3 sequence is CASRLRGGNTIYF. CDR3 nucleotide sequence: TGTGCCAGCAGGCTAAGAGGAGGAAACACCATATATTTT. This rearrangement joins TRBV2 to TRBJ1-3; no definite D call. The V and J ends lost 6 bases and 4 bases respectively, with 10 bases between them. Germline loops: CDR1 SNHLY, CDR2 FYNNEI. The CDR3 is made up of 13 amino acids.

The chain couples TRBV28 to TRBJ2-7, with D possibly matching TRBD2 (6 bases). V was trimmed by 8 bases and J by 6 bases, leaving 14 bases between them. CDR1 MDHEN and CDR2 SYDVKM come from the germline V gene. This CDR3 contains 12 residues. CDR3 sequence (DNA): TGTGCCAGCGGAGGGTCAATCGGCGAGCAGTACGTC. This gives the protein CASGGSIGEQYV.

The V call is TRBV6-5, the J call TRBJ1-4, with unresolved D. The V and J ends lost 4 bases and 8 bases respectively, with 14 bases between them. This CDR3 has 14 amino acids. The germline CDR1 and CDR2 sequences are MNHEY and SVGAGI. CDR3 loop: CASSWTLLGEKLFF. The CDR3 DNA is TGTGCCAGCAGTTGGACTTTACTGGGGGAAAAACTGTTTTTT.

The V and J genes are TRBV2 and TRBJ2-7, with D unresolved. This CDR3 region has 15 residues. Between the trimmed V and J ends, which lost 2 bases and 2 bases, there was a span of 13 bases. Germline CDR1 is SNHLY and CDR2 is FYNNEI. CDR3 in DNA: TGTGCCAGCAGTGAAAGGAAGGGTGGACCCTACGAGCAGTACGTC. Amino acids: CASSERKGGPYEQYV.

The chain joins TRBV5-1 to TRBJ2-3; 9 positions match TRBD2. Germline CDR1 SGHRS, CDR2 YFSETQ. This CDR3 has 15 residues. The ends lost 4 bases at V and 2 bases at J; junction bases unmatched: 5. The CDR3 coding sequence is TGCGCCAGCAGCGACCCTAGCGGGACCACAGATACGCAGTATTTT. It encodes CASSDPSGTTDTQYF.

The chain has TRBV7-9 and TRBJ1-1; TRBD1 might be the D (6 bases). The germline CDR1 and CDR2 sequences are SEHNR and FQNEAQ (reference sequence). V lost 3 bases and J 1 base, leaving 15 bases between the germline ends. The CDR3 covers 16 residues. In nucleotides, the CDR3 is TGTGCCAGCAGCTTCGACAGAGGGACACGGAACACTGAAGCTTTCTTT. Its protein is CASSFDRGTRNTEAFF.

The V gene is TRBV10-2, the J gene TRBJ1-4, with D uncertain. Trimming removed 3 bases from V and 0 bases from J, with 11 bases in between. The CDR3 consists of 16 residues. The germline V gene encodes CDR1 WSHSY and CDR2 SAAADI. CDR3 nucleotide sequence: TGCGCCAGCAGTGATAACAAGCTCGCAACTAATGAAAAACTGTTTTTT. Amino acid sequence: CASSDNKLATNEKLFF.

The rearrangement links TRBV30 to TRBJ1-3; 8 nucleotides match TRBD1. Germline CDR1 GTSNPN, CDR2 SVGIG (reference sequence). This CDR3 has 14 residues. With V trimmed by 8 bases and J by 1 base, 7 bases remained unmatched. The CDR3 sequence is CARGTGWSGNTIYF. The CDR3, as DNA: TGTGCCCGTGGGACAGGATGGTCTGGAAACACCATATATTTT. Based on the CDR3 plus reference TRBV30 and TRBJ1-3, the full variable domain is SQTIHQWPATLVQPVGSPLSLECTVEGTSNPNLYWYRQAAGRGLQLLFYSVGIGQISSEVPQNLSASRPQDRQFILSSKKLLLSDSGFYLCARGTGWSGNTIYFGEGSWLTVV.

This chain connects TRBV19 to TRBJ1-4, with 10 bases matching TRBD1. V trimming: 5 bases; J trimming: 8 bases; junction bases outside the gene matches: 8. Germline CDR1 reads LNHDA; CDR2 reads SQIVND (reference sequence). CDR3 size: 15 residues. The CDR3 spells CASSAPGTGEEKLFF. The CDR3 nucleotides are TGTGCCAGTAGTGCTCCCGGGACAGGGGAAGAAAAACTGTTTTTT.

This rearrangement joins TRBV5-6 to TRBJ1-6; tentatively, D is TRBD1 (5 bases). V shed 3 bases and J shed 9 bases, with 7 bases lying between them. There are 12 residues in the CDR3. Germline values: CDR1 SGHDT, CDR2 YYEEEE. The CDR3 nucleotides read TGTGCCAGCAGCTACGGGGGTTCACCCCTCCACTTT. Translating gives CASSYGGSPLHF.

The chain combines TRBV10-3 with TRBJ2-7; no clear D gene. Between the trimmed V and J ends, which lost 0 bases and 4 bases, there was a span of 4 bases. The CDR3 length is 12 residues. CDR1 is ENHRY and CDR2 is SYGVKD in the germline V gene. CDR3 region: CAISESGYEQYV. CDR3 bases: TGTGCCATCAGTGAGTCTGGGTACGAGCAGTACGTC.